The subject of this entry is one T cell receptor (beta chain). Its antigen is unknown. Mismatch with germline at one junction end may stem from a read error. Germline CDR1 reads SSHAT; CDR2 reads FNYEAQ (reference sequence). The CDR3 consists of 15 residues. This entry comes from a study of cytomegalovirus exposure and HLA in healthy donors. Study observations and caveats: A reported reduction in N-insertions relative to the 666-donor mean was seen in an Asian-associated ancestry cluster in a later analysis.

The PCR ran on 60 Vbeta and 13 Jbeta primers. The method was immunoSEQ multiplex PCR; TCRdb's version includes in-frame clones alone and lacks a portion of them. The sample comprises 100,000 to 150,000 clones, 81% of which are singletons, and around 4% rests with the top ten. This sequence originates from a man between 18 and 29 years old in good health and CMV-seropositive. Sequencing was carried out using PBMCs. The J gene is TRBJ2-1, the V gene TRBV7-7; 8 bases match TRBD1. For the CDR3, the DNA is TGTGCTAGCAGCCTCGGACAGGGATTGCACAATGAGCAGTTCTTC. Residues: CASSLGQGLHNEQFF.